A single T cell receptor (beta chain) is shown here with its context. The sample is drawn from a study of T cell changes during pregnancy in multiple sclerosis. Assay: immunoSEQ multiplex PCR; the TCRdb copy retains only in-frame clones and omits some. The table includes about 76,000 clones, around 90% detected once. Looked up from germline, CDR1 is MNHEY and CDR2 is SMNVEV (reference sequence). J lost 6 bases, V lost 4 bases, and 9 bases had no gene match. This CDR3 has 16 residues. Sequencing was performed on peripheral blood, taken in the first trimester of pregnancy. The TCR comes from a female donor in good health, enrolled as a control in a pregnancy study. This chain uses TRBV27 with TRBJ2-7; 13 positions match TRBD2. CDR3 bases: TGTGCCAGCAGTTCCAAACCGGGACTAGCGGGACTCGAGCAGTACTTC. Translated, it gives CASSSKPGLAGLEQYF.